Listed below are T cell receptor beta chains from one sample, sequenced in a study of beta chain features in type 1 diabetes. TCRdb keeps only in-frame clones here, not all; method: immunoSEQ multiplex PCR. This table has about 260,000 clones, 68% appearing once. Material: naive CD4+ T cells from blood. The receptors stem from a man aged 25 to 45 in good health. Each CDR3 is given with its conserved first and last residue. The order of the fields is V gene, clone size, CDR3 length, J gene, D gene, CDR3 protein, CDR3 DNA. D genes are given only for firm matches. The size of a clone is reported for some rows only, either as once, few or many, or as a class for expanded clones.

TRBV6-1	.	13	TRBJ1-2	.	CASSEAGNYGYTF	TGTGCCAGCAGTGAGGCCGGGAACTATGGCTACACCTTC
TRBV7-8	.	14	TRBJ2-3	.	CASSLAARSDTQYF	TGTGCCAGCAGCTTAGCGGCACGTTCAGATACGCAGTATTTT
TRBV30	.	16	TRBJ2-1	TRBD1	CAWSVTGGSSYNEQFF	TGTGCCTGGAGTGTAACAGGGGGGAGCTCCTACAATGAGCAGTTCTTC
TRBV14	.	15	TRBJ2-3	.	CASSQGGSVVNTQYF	TGTGCCAGCAGCCAAGGGGGATCCGTTGTGAATACGCAGTATTTT
TRBV14	.	12	TRBJ2-2	.	CASSQDGRELFF	TGTGCCAGCAGCCAAGATGGCCGGGAGCTGTTTTTT
TRBV6-5	.	12	TRBJ2-6	.	CASTGGANVLTF	TGTGCCAGTACCGGGGGGGCCAACGTCCTGACTTTC
TRBV28	.	16	TRBJ2-3	.	CASSSRLGMGTDTQYF	TGTGCCAGCAGTTCCCGTTTAGGTATGGGGACAGATACGCAGTATTTT
TRBV7-2	few	14	TRBJ2-3	TRBD2	CASSAAGSTDTQYF	TGTGCCAGCAGCGCAGCGGGGAGCACAGATACGCAGTATTTT
TRBV15	.	14	TRBJ1-5	.	CATSRDSGNQPQHF	TGTGCCACCAGCAGAGATTCGGGCAATCAGCCCCAGCATTTT
TRBV30	few	11	TRBJ1-3	TRBD1	CAWGQGDTIYF	TGTGCCTGGGGACAGGGAGACACCATATATTTT
TRBV25-1	.	12	TRBJ2-3	TRBD1	CASSDRQGTQYF	TGTGCCAGCAGTGACCGACAGGGGACGCAGTATTTT
TRBV4-3	few	12	TRBJ2-4	.	CASSGGSNIQYF	TGCGCCAGCAGCGGGGGGAGTAACATTCAGTACTTC
TRBV5-6	few	16	TRBJ2-7	TRBD2	CASSLHSGATSYEQYF	TGTGCCAGCAGCTTACATAGCGGGGCCACCTCCTACGAGCAGTACTTC
TRBV12-5	.	12	TRBJ2-3	.	CASAEQEDTQYF	TGTGCTAGTGCAGAGCAGGAAGATACGCAGTATTTT
TRBV10-3	few	16	TRBJ2-1	TRBD2	CAISPGLALSYNEQFF	TGTGCCATCAGTCCGGGACTAGCGTTATCCTACAATGAGCAGTTCTTC
TRBV20-1	.	11	TRBJ2-5	.	CSASPSETQYF	TGCAGTGCTAGTCCATCCGAGACCCAGTACTTC
TRBV30	.	11	TRBJ1-2	.	CAWTLGYGYTF	TGTGCCTGGACGCTAGGATATGGCTACACCTTC
TRBV4-3	once	13	TRBJ2-1	.	CASSQDRAAVQFF	TGCGCCAGCAGCCAAGATAGGGCAGCGGTACAGTTCTTC
TRBV30	few	13	TRBJ1-2	.	CAWSITSGVGYTF	TGTGCCTGGAGTATAACCTCAGGGGTTGGCTACACCTTC
TRBV10-3	.	15	TRBJ2-1	TRBD2	CAIRPSSGGTYEQFF	TGTGCCATCAGGCCCTCTAGCGGGGGTACGTATGAGCAGTTCTTC
TRBV27	.	14	TRBJ2-7	TRBD1	CASSRDSPSYEQYF	TGTGCCAGCAGCCGGGACAGCCCATCCTACGAGCAGTACTTC
TRBV29-1	.	14	TRBJ2-3	TRBD1	CSVGDRGRTDTQYF	TGCAGCGTTGGGGACAGGGGGCGCACAGATACGCAGTATTTT
TRBV30	.	15	TRBJ1-4	.	CAWSSRGALNEKLFF	TGTGCCTGGAGTTCTAGGGGTGCCTTAAACGAAAAACTGTTTTTT
TRBV5-1	.	16	TRBJ1-2	.	CASKPTTDRFNYGYTF	TGCGCCAGCAAACCGACCACGGACAGATTCAACTATGGCTACACCTTC
TRBV30	few	13	TRBJ2-3	TRBD2	CAWSSGSGGTQYF	TGTGCCTGGAGTAGCGGGAGTGGTGGTACGCAGTATTTT
TRBV7-9	once	14	TRBJ1-5	.	CASSRDGSNQPQHF	TGTGCCAGCAGCAGGGACGGTAGCAATCAGCCCCAGCATTTT
TRBV30	few	15	TRBJ2-1	TRBD2	CAWSVGLAGAVEQFF	TGTGCCTGGAGTGTCGGACTAGCGGGAGCGGTTGAGCAGTTCTTC
TRBV18	.	17	TRBJ2-5	.	CASSPPIGDSKLETQYF	TGTGCCAGCTCACCACCGATAGGCGACAGTAAATTAGAGACCCAGTACTTC
TRBV15	.	15	TRBJ2-7	TRBD1	CATSRERTGAYEQYF	TGTGCCACCAGCAGAGAGCGGACAGGGGCCTACGAGCAGTACTTC
TRBV7-9	.	14	TRBJ2-5	TRBD2	CASSPMAGGETQYF	TGTGCCAGCAGCCCGATGGCGGGAGGAGAGACCCAGTACTTC
TRBV23-1	.	16	TRBJ2-2	.	CASSQSRHSNTGELFF	TGCGCCAGCAGTCAATCTCGGCATTCGAACACCGGGGAGCTGTTTTTT
TRBV29-1	.	12	TRBJ2-5	.	CSVDPGEETQYF	TGCAGCGTTGATCCCGGGGAAGAGACCCAGTACTTC
TRBV25-1	few	16	TRBJ1-5	.	CASSGDGPYSNQPQHF	TGTGCCAGCAGTGGGGACGGACCGTATAGCAATCAGCCCCAGCATTTT
TRBV7-9	.	13	TRBJ2-3	.	CASSLVGTDTQYF	TGTGCCAGCAGCTTAGTCGGCACAGATACGCAGTATTTT
TRBV29-1	few	14	TRBJ2-1	TRBD1	CSVRGRGKYNEQFF	TGCAGCGTCCGAGGCAGGGGGAAATACAATGAGCAGTTCTTC
TRBV30	.	14	TRBJ2-3	.	CAWSVQGRGDTQYF	TGTGCCTGGAGTGTACAAGGAAGGGGGGATACGCAGTATTTT
TRBV7-9	.	15	TRBJ2-1	TRBD2	CASSPAGTSIYEQFF	TGTGCCAGCAGCCCTGCCGGGACTAGCATTTATGAGCAGTTCTTC
TRBV2	.	13	TRBJ2-5	TRBD2	CASGLAGLETQYF	TGTGCCAGCGGACTAGCGGGACTGGAGACCCAGTACTTC
TRBV13	few	15	TRBJ2-3	.	CASSLAALVTDTQYF	TGTGCCAGCAGCTTAGCGGCTCTTGTCACAGATACGCAGTATTTT
TRBV9	.	12	TRBJ2-7	.	CASSADLYEQYF	TGTGCCAGCAGCGCGGACTTGTACGAGCAGTACTTC
TRBV10-3	once	15	TRBJ2-1	TRBD2	CAISGGLAGNNEQFF	TGTGCCATCAGTGGGGGGCTAGCGGGAAACAATGAGCAGTTCTTC
TRBV11-3	.	14	TRBJ1-6	TRBD1	CASSSGQGESPLHF	TGTGCCAGCAGCTCGGGACAGGGGGAATCACCCCTCCACTTT